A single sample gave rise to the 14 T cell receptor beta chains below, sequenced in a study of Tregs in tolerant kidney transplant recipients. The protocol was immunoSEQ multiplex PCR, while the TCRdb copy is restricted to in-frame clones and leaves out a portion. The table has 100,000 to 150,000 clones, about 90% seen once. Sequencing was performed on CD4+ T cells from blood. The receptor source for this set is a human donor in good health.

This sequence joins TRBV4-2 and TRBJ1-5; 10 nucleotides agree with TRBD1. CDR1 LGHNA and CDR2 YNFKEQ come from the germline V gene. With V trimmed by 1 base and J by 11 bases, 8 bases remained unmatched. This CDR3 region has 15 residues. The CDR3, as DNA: TGTGCCAGCAGCCAAGCCGGGGGACAGGGGAGCTCCCAGCATTTT. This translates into CASSQAGGQGSSQHF.

CDR3 region: CASSELTVPNPFF. Written as DNA, the CDR3 is TGTGCCAGCAGCGAATTGACAGTGCCAAACCCTTTCTTT. The V call is TRBV2, the J call TRBJ1-1; D may be TRBD1 (5 bases). Germline V gene sequence: CDR1 SNHLY, CDR2 FYNNEI. V shed 6 bases and J shed 12 bases, with 20 bases lying between them. The CDR3 spans 13 residues. Full variable domain (remainder filled in from reference TRBV2 and TRBJ1-1): EPEVTQTPSHQVTQMGQEVILRCVPISNHLYFYWYRQILGQKVEFLVSFYNNEISEKSEIFDDQFSVERPDGSNFTLKIRSTKLEDSAMYFCASSELTVPNPFFGQGTRLTVV.

CDR3 nucleotide sequence: TGCGCCAGCAGCTTGGATCCGGGGTGGGGAGGCTACACCTTC. Protein sequence: CASSLDPGWGGYTF. The rearrangement joins TRBV5-1 to TRBJ1-2; no reliable D call. The CDR3 has 14 amino acids. V was clipped by 0 bases and J by 8 bases, with 14 bases between them. Germline CDR1 reads SGHRS; CDR2 reads YFSETQ.

The CDR3 coding sequence is TGCGCCAGCAGCTTGCAGGGGAAGGCTAATGAAAAACTGTTTTTT. Its protein product is CASSLQGKANEKLFF. V is TRBV5-1 and J is TRBJ1-4; D might be TRBD1 (6 bases). The CDR3 totals 15 residues. CDR1 and CDR2 (germline): SGHRS, YFSETQ. V lost 1 base and J 3 bases, leaving 10 bases between the germline ends.

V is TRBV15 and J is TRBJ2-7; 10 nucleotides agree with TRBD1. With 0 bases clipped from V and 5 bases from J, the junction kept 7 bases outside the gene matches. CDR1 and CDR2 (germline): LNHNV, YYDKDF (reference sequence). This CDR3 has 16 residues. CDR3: CATSRDRPTGGNEQYF. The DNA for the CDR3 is TGTGCCACCAGCAGAGATCGTCCGACAGGGGGCAACGAGCAGTACTTC.

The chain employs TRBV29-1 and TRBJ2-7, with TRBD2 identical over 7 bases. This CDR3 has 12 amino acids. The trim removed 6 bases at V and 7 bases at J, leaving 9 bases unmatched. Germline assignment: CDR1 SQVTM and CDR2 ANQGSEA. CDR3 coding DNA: TGCAGCGTCGTAGCGGGTCCGGGGGAGCAGTACTTC. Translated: CSVVAGPGEQYF.

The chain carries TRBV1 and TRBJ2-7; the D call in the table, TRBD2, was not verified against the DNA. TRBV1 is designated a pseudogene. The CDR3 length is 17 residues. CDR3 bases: TGCACCAGCAGCCAAGATTTTAGGGACTCGATCTCCTACGAGCAGTACTTC. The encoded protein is CTSSQDFRDSISYEQYF.

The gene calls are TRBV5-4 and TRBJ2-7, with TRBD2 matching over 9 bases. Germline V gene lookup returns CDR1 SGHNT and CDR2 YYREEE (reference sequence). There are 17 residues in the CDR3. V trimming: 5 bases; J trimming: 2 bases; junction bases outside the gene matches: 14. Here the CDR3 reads CASSRGAGGPNTYEQYF. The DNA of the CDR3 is TGTGCCAGCAGTCGGGGGGCGGGAGGGCCTAACACCTACGAGCAGTACTTC.

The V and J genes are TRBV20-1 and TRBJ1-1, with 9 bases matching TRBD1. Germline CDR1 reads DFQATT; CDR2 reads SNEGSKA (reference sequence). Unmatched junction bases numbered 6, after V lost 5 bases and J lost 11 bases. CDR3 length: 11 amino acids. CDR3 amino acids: CSARTGDYAFF. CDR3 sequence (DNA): TGCAGTGCTCGGACAGGGGATTACGCTTTCTTT.

CDR3 region: CASSEMSSMVSYEQYF. Here the CDR3 DNA reads TGTGCCAGCAGTGAAATGTCTAGCATGGTCTCCTACGAGCAGTACTTC. The chain recombines TRBV2 with TRBJ2-7; a weak D match, TRBD2 (5 bases). Trimming took off 2 bases at V and 0 bases at J, with 14 bases between the two ends. Germline CDR1 and CDR2: SNHLY and FYNNEI. This CDR3 contains 16 residues.

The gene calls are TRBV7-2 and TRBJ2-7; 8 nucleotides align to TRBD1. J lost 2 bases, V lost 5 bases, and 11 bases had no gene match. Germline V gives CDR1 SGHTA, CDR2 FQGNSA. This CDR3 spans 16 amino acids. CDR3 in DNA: TGTGCCAGCAGCATAGTAGGTGGGACAGGCACCTACGAGCAGTACTTC. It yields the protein CASSIVGGTGTYEQYF.

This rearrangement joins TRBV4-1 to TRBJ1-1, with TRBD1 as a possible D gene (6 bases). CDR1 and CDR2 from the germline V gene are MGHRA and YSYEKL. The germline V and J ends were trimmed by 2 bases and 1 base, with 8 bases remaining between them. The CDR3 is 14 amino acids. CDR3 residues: CASSQTGQNTEAFF. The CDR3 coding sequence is TGCGCCAGCAGCCAAACGGGACAGAACACTGAAGCTTTCTTT.

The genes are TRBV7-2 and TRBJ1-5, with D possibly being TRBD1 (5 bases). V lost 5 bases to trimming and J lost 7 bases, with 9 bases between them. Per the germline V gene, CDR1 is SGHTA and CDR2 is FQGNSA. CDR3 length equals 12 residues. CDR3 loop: CASSQGWQPQHF. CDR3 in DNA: TGTGCCAGCAGCCAGGGATGGCAGCCCCAGCATTTT.

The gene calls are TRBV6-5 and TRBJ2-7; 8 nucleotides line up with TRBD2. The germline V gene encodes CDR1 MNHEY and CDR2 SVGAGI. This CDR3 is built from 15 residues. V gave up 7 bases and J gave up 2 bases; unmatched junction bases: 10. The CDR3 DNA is TGTGCCAGCAAACTACTTGGCGGGGGGCCCTACGAGCAGTACTTC. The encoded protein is CASKLLGGGPYEQYF.